This T cell receptor (beta chain) comes out of a study of human T cells and chemical hapten exposure. Study in general: In the roughly 25-week study, patients were dosed weekly with diphenylcyclopropenone on the scalp throughout. Mostly female patients had alopecia areata, totalis or universalis. Study outcomes and limitations: Versus controls, expanded TCRs had significantly more large CDR3 similarity clusters.

At least ten counts were recorded for this clonotype. Its antigen is not known. TCRdb analysed the RACE reads with MiXCR anew, one entry per CDR3 protein. The sample carries almost 35,000 distinct CDR3 sequences, over 9% recorded once. The CDR3 loop spans 13 amino acids. V was clipped by 6 bases and J by 0 bases, with 8 bases between them. Germline V CDR1 and CDR2: LNHNV, YYDKDF (reference sequence). The sample's time point: pre-sensitization, week 0. Treatment defined: therapeutic diphenylcyclopropenone sensitization with weekly scalp DPC. Whole blood, unfractionated, served as the material for total RNA extraction. Prior to application of each patch test, blood was drawn.

The rearrangement uses TRBV15 and TRBJ1-1; D unresolved. The source of this sequence is a man in his forties or fifties with alopecia areata. Some clones in this sample may be carry-over from other donors' samples. This specimen was whole blood, taken in connection with sensitization to the hapten diphenylcyclopropenone (DPC). CDR3 sequence: CATSRLMNTEAFF. As DNA, the CDR3 is TGTGCCACCAGTCGACTTATGAACACTGAAGCTTTCTTT.